The 22 T cell receptor beta chains below all came from one sample that was sequenced in a study of Graves' ophthalmopathy and Graves' hyperthyroidism listed by TCRdb under 2018. The sequencer was an Illumina HiSeq 2000. For repertoire sequencing, the TCR beta CDR3 regions were amplified from RNA transcripts. HTBI primers and the Qiagen OneStep RT-PCR kit were used in a first-round RT-PCR, which was followed by a second-round multiplex PCR, size selection and purification. TCRdb redid the processing of the public reads, applying fastp at Q25 and MiXCR, and retained in-frame beta chains. Here each entry gathers all rows of one CDR3 protein and keeps the most common genes and DNA. The sample table records about 240,000 distinct CDR3 sequences; 40% to 50% of these occur just once. The top ten clonotypes cover less than 60% of the sample. Sequencing was done on a sample of peripheral blood. All receptors derive from an adult man with Graves' ophthalmopathy.

This sequence joins TRBV5-4 and TRBJ2-5, with D possibly TRBD2 on 6 matching bases. V was pared by 0 bases and J by 2 bases, with 14 bases between. Germline assignment: CDR1 SGHNT and CDR2 YYREEE (reference sequence). The CDR3 loop spans 16 amino acids. The CDR3 bases are TGTGCCAGCAGCTTGGAGGCAGGGAGGATGCAAGAGACCCAGTACTTC. Amino acids: CASSLEAGRMQETQYF.

The chain combines TRBV4-1 with TRBJ1-2; 7 bases are a match to TRBD1. Unmatched junction bases numbered 4, after V lost 2 bases and J lost 4 bases. This CDR3 has 14 residues. Germline V CDR1 and CDR2: MGHRA, YSYEKL. CDR3 in DNA: TGCGCCAGCAGCCAAATCCGACAGGGCTATGGCTACACCTTC. Protein product: CASSQIRQGYGYTF.

This chain links TRBV5-1 with TRBJ2-2, with D possibly being TRBD2 (6 bases). CDR3 length equals 13 residues. From germline, CDR1 is SGHRS and CDR2 YFSETQ. The V end lost 4 bases, the J end lost 7 bases, and 11 bases lay between the germline ends. CDR3 DNA: TGCGCCAGCAGCCGATCGGGGGACGGGGAGCTGTTTTTT. Encoded protein: CASSRSGDGELFF.

This clonotype has just a few counts. The chain uses TRBV6-6 and TRBJ1-2; the D gene is possibly TRBD1 (5 bases). The CDR3 spans 15 residues. The V and J ends lost 5 bases and 0 bases respectively, with 13 bases between them. Germline values: CDR1 MNHNY, CDR2 SVGAGI (reference sequence). This chain's CDR3 is CASSDGTVANYGYTF. In nucleotides, the CDR3 is TGTGCCAGCAGTGACGGGACTGTAGCTAACTATGGCTACACCTTC.

Only a few counts were recorded for this clonotype. The chain links TRBV29-1 to TRBJ1-1; D gene uncertain. The CDR3 length is 14 residues. Trimming shortened V by 5 bases and J by 0 bases, and 13 bases separated the two germline ends. The germline CDR1 and CDR2 sequences are SQVTM and ANQGSEA. CDR3 sequence (DNA): TGCAGCGTTCCAGCCCTAACCATGAACACTGAAGCTTTCTTT. This translates into CSVPALTMNTEAFF. The variable domain in full, completed from reference TRBV29-1 and TRBJ1-1, reads SAVISQKPSRDICQRGTSLTIQCQVDSQVTMMFWYRQQPGQSLTLIATANQGSEATYESGFVIDKFPISRPNLTFSTLTVSNMSPEDSSIYLCSVPALTMNTEAFFGQGTRLTVV.

This clonotype came up a few times. In DNA, the CDR3 is TGTGCCAGCAGCCCTCAGGGATATGGGTATTTGGACTATGGCTACACCTTC. Its protein is CASSPQGYGYLDYGYTF. The genes are TRBV7-9 and TRBJ1-2; D may be TRBD1 (5 bases). This CDR3 region has 17 residues. V was trimmed by 5 bases and J by 3 bases, leaving 22 bases between them. CDR1 SEHNR and CDR2 FQNEAQ come from the germline V gene (reference sequence). The variable domain in full, with the rest retrieved from reference TRBV7-9 and TRBJ1-2, is DTGVSQNPRHKITKRGQNVTFRCDPISEHNRLYWYRQTLGQGPEFLTYFQNEAQLEKSRLLSDRFSAERPKGSFSTLEIQRTEQGDSAMYLCASSPQGYGYLDYGYTFGSGTRLTVV.

The count of this clonotype is one. This chain connects TRBV29-1 to TRBJ2-3; no firm D call. The CDR3 consists of 11 residues. From germline, CDR1 is SQVTM and CDR2 ANQGSEA. Trimming took off 6 bases at V and 6 bases at J, with 10 bases between the two ends. CDR3 loop: CSVGLSDTQYF. The CDR3 coding sequence is TGCAGCGTAGGCCTCTCGGATACGCAGTATTTT.

The chain couples TRBV6-5 to TRBJ1-2, with 11 bases fitting TRBD1. Looked up from germline, CDR1 is MNHEY and CDR2 is SVGAGI. V shed 6 bases and J 7 bases; nucleotides not matched to a gene: 4. This CDR3 is 13 amino acids long. CDR3 protein: CASRGQGAFGYTF. The DNA for the CDR3 is TGTGCCAGCAGAGGACAGGGGGCATTTGGCTACACCTTC.

V usage is TRBV9 and J usage is TRBJ1-4; no reliable D call. Trimming pared 3 bases from V and 0 bases from J, leaving 12 bases between. The CDR3 consists of 16 residues. Per the germline V gene, CDR1 is SGDLS and CDR2 is YYNGEE. This CDR3 reads CASSEGDSSTNEKLFF. The CDR3 coding sequence is TGTGCCAGCAGCGAAGGAGACTCTTCAACTAATGAAAAACTGTTTTTT.

This clonotype came up a few times. This chain links TRBV18 with TRBJ1-4; D gene uncertain. Deletions cut 6 bases from V and 8 bases from J, with 10 bases between. CDR3 length: 12 amino acids. The germline gives CDR1 KGHSH, CDR2 LQKENI. CDR3 sequence: CASSQGREKLFF. CDR3 DNA: TGTGCCAGCTCTCAAGGACGGGAAAAACTGTTTTTT.

V gene TRBV9 combines with J gene TRBJ2-5; TRBD2 is a possible D gene (7 bases). Trimming left V 4 bases short and J 4 bases short, with 23 bases between. The CDR3 is made up of 17 amino acids. Germline V gene sequence: CDR1 SGDLS, CDR2 YYNGEE. CDR3 amino acids: CASSLEWGGLVRETQYF. The CDR3 nucleotides read TGTGCCAGCAGCCTAGAGTGGGGGGGGCTAGTACGAGAGACCCAGTACTTC.

With regard to this clonotype: A read error may be the cause here, since a much bigger clone is one base away. This chain connects TRBV29-1 to TRBJ1-1, with 7 bases lining up with TRBD1. Germline lookup yields CDR1 SQVTM and CDR2 ANQGSEA. V dropped 7 bases and J dropped 0; count of bases not matched to a gene: 5. The CDR3 loop spans 13 amino acids. CDR3 region: CSADRELNTEAFF. DNA of the CDR3: TGCAGCGCTGACAGGGAACTGAACACTGAAGCTTTCTTT. Supplemented by reference TRBV29-1 and TRBJ1-1, the full variable domain reads SAVISQKPSRDICQRGTSLTIQCQVDSQVTMMFWYRQQPGQSLTLIATANQGSEATYESGFVIDKFPISRPNLTFSTLTVSNMSPEDSSIYLCSADRELNTEAFFGQGTRLTVV.

This chain joins TRBV7-2 and TRBJ2-7, with TRBD2 identical over 9 bases. Per germline, CDR1 SGHTA and CDR2 FQGNSA. This CDR3 contains 15 residues. With V trimmed by 6 bases and J by 4 bases, 10 bases remained unmatched. CDR3 amino acids: CASSYGSGGLYEQYF. The CDR3 DNA is TGTGCCAGCAGTTACGGGAGCGGGGGGCTGTACGAGCAGTACTTC.

This clonotype was seen ten or more times. The chain recombines TRBV7-2 with TRBJ1-2, with 9 bases fitting TRBD1. There are 16 residues in the CDR3. J was trimmed by 5 bases and V by 5 bases; bases with no gene match: 12. Germline lookup yields CDR1 SGHTA and CDR2 FQGNSA. CDR3 sequence reads: CASSLTRDRAPYGYTF. CDR3 nucleotide sequence: TGTGCCAGCAGCCTCACCAGGGACAGGGCTCCGTATGGCTACACCTTC. Complete variable domain (other parts from reference TRBV7-2 and TRBJ1-2): GAGVSQSPSNKVTEKGKDVELRCDPISGHTALYWYRQSLGQGLEFLIYFQGNSAPDKSGLPSDRFSAERTGGSVSTLTIQRTQQEDSAVYLCASSLTRDRAPYGYTFGSGTRLTVV.

The table lists this clonotype with a few counts. V and J are TRBV14 and TRBJ1-2; D is ambiguous. CDR1 is SGHDN and CDR2 is FVKESK in the germline V gene. Trimming stripped 0 bases from V and 2 bases from J, with 10 bases between. The CDR3 extends over 15 amino acids. This chain's CDR3 is CASSQDRVRNYGYTF. The CDR3 DNA reads TGTGCCAGCAGCCAAGATCGTGTCAGAAACTATGGCTACACCTTC. Looking up the rest from reference TRBV14 and TRBJ1-2 gives the full variable domain: EAGVTQFPSHSVIEKGQTVTLRCDPISGHDNLYWYRRVMGKEIKFLLHFVKESKQDESGMPNNRFLAERTGGTYSTLKVQPAELEDSGVYFCASSQDRVRNYGYTFGSGTRLTVV.

This chain joins TRBV7-3 and TRBJ2-5; TRBD2 aligns across 14 bases. From germline, CDR1 is SGHTA and CDR2 FQGTGA. This CDR3 is 16 amino acids long. V lost 5 bases, J lost 4 bases, and 6 bases stayed unmatched. The CDR3, as DNA: TGTGCCAGCAGCCCGGGACTAGCGGGAGAGAGAGAGACCCAGTACTTC. Residues: CASSPGLAGERETQYF.

The CDR3 here is CASSFGTSSTEQYF. The DNA of the CDR3 is TGTGCCAGCAGCTTTGGGACTAGCAGCACCGAGCAGTACTTC. This sequence joins TRBV7-2 and TRBJ2-7; 9 bases agree with TRBD2. The V gene's germline CDR1 is SGHTA and CDR2 FQGNSA. CDR3 length: 14 amino acids. Unmatched junction bases numbered 6, after V lost 3 bases and J lost 6 bases.

This clonotype occurred a few times. The chain employs TRBV5-1 and TRBJ2-7, with D unclear. CDR1 is SGHRS, CDR2 YFSETQ, per germline. V lost 2 bases to trimming and J lost 2 bases, with 11 bases between them. The CDR3 loop spans 14 amino acids. The CDR3 nucleotides read TGCGCCAGCAGCTTCGAGACGCCAGCCTACGAGCAGTACTTC. Translating gives CASSFETPAYEQYF.

The rearrangement links TRBV29-1 to TRBJ1-2; TRBD1 might be the D (6 bases). The length of the CDR3 is 15 residues. In germline, CDR1 is SQVTM, CDR2 ANQGSEA. V was trimmed by 3 bases and J by 0 bases, leaving 14 bases between them. Here the CDR3 DNA reads TGCAGCGTTGACCTACCAGGGGTTTCTAACTATGGCTACACCTTC. Translating gives CSVDLPGVSNYGYTF.

The rearrangement joins TRBV12-3 or TRBV12-4 to TRBJ2-2; D not resolved. CDR3 size: 12 residues. V gave up 4 bases and J gave up 7 bases, with 7 bases separating them. CDR3 sequence reads: CASSSRGGELFF. In nucleotides, the CDR3 is TGTGCCAGCAGTTCTCGAGGCGGGGAGCTGTTTTTT.

The chain is built from TRBV12-3 or TRBV12-4 and TRBJ1-6; D remains ambiguous. The germline V and J ends were trimmed by 7 bases and 6 bases, with 19 bases remaining between them. This CDR3 contains 16 residues. Here the CDR3 reads CASTNLVGLSNSPLHF. The CDR3 nucleotides read TGTGCCAGCACAAATTTGGTAGGATTGAGTAATTCACCCCTCCACTTT.

This rearrangement joins TRBV5-8 to TRBJ2-7; maybe TRBD1 (6 bases). The CDR3 runs 16 residues. Germline CDR1 reads SGHTS; CDR2 reads YDEGEE. V gave up 4 bases and J gave up 3 bases, with 20 bases separating them. CDR3 protein: CASSQDWAGAVYEQYF. The CDR3 DNA reads as TGTGCCAGCAGCCAAGATTGGGCAGGGGCGGTCTACGAGCAGTACTTC.